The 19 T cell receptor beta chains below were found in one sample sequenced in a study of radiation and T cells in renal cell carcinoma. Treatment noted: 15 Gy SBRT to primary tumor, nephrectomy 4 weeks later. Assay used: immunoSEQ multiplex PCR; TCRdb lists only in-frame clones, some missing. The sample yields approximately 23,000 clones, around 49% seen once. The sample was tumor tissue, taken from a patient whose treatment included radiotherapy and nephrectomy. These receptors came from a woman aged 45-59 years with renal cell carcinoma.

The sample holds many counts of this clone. CDR3 sequence reads: CASSDLGYEQYF. CDR3 nucleotides: TGTGCCAGCAGTGACTTAGGATACGAGCAGTACTTC. The chain has TRBV6-6 and TRBJ2-7; D unclear. Trimming shortened V by 5 bases and J by 4 bases, and 9 bases separated the two germline ends. CDR3 length: 12 amino acids. Germline lookup yields CDR1 MNHNY and CDR2 SVGAGI (reference sequence).

In DNA form, the CDR3 reads TGCAGCCACCCCTTCCGGGACGCCCTCGGGCAGTACTTC. This sequence encodes CSHPFRDALGQYF. The chain joins TRBV29-1 to TRBJ2-7; TRBD1 or TRBD2 may be the D gene (5 bases each). The germline V gene encodes CDR1 SQVTM and CDR2 ANQGSEA. Trimming removed 8 bases at V and 9 bases at J, with 23 bases between. This CDR3 comprises 13 residues.

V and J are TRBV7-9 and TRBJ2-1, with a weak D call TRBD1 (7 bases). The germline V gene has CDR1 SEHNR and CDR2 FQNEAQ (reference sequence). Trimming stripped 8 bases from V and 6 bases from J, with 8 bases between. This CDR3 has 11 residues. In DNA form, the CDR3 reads TGTGCCAGCCAGGGGGGCAATGAGCAGTTCTTC. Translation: CASQGGNEQFF.

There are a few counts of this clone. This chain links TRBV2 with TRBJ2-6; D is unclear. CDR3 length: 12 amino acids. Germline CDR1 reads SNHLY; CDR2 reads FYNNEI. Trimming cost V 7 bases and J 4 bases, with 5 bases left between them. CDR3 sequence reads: CASNTGANVLTF. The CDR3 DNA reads TGTGCCAGCAATACCGGGGCCAACGTCCTGACTTTC.

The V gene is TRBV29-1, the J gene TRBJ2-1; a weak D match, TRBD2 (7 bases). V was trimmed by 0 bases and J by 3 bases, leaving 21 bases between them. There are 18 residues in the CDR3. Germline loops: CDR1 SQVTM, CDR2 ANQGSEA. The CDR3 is CSVEDLEGRGTYYNEQFF. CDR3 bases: TGCAGCGTTGAAGATCTCGAAGGGAGGGGGACCTACTACAATGAGCAGTTCTTC.

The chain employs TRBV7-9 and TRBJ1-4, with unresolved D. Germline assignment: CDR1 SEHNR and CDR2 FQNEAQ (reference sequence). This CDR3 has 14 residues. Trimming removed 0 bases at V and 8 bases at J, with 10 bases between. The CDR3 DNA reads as TGTGCCAGCAGCTTAGCAGGGTACCGGGAAAAACTGTTTTTT. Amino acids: CASSLAGYREKLFF.

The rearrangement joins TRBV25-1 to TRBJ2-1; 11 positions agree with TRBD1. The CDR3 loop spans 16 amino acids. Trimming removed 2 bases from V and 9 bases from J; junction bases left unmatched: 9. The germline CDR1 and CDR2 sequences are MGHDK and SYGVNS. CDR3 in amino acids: CASSETDRGRTGEQFF. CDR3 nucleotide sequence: TGTGCCAGCAGTGAAACGGACAGGGGGCGGACGGGTGAGCAGTTCTTC.

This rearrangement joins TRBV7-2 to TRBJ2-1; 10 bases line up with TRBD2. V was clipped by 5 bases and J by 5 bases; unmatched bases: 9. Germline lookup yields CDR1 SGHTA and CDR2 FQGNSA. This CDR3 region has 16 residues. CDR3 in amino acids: CASSRVVLAGDNEQFF. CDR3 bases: TGTGCCAGCAGCCGGGTAGTTCTAGCGGGGGACAATGAGCAGTTCTTC.

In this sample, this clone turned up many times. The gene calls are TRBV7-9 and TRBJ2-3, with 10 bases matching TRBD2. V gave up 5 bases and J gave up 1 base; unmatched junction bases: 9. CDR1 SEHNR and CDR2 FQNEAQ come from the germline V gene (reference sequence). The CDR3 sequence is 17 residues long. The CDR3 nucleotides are TGTGCCAGCAGCCCTGGGCTAGCGGGGGCCCGCACAGATACGCAGTATTTT. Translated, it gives CASSPGLAGARTDTQYF. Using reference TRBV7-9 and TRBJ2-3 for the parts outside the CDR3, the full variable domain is DTGVSQNPRHKITKRGQNVTFRCDPISEHNRLYWYRQTLGQGPEFLTYFQNEAQLEKSRLLSDRFSAERPKGSFSTLEIQRTEQGDSAMYLCASSPGLAGARTDTQYFGPGTRLTVL.

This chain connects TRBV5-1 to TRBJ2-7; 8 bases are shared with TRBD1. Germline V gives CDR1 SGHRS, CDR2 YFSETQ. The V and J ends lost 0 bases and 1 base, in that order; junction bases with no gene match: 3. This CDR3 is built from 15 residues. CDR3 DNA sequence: TGCGCCAGCAGCTTGGGACAGGGGTTTTCCTACGAGCAGTACTTC. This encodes CASSLGQGFSYEQYF. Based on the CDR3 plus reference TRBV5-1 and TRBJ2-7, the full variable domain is KAGVTQTPRYLIKTRGQQVTLSCSPISGHRSVSWYQQTPGQGLQFLFEYFSETQRNKGNFPGRFSGRQFSNSRSEMNVSTLELGDSALYLCASSLGQGFSYEQYFGPGTRLTVT.

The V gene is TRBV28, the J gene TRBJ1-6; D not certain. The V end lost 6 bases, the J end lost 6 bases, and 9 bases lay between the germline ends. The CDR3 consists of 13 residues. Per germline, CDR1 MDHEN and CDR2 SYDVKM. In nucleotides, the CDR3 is TGTGCCAGCAGATTGGGCCGTAATTCACCCCTCCACTTT. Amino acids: CASRLGRNSPLHF.

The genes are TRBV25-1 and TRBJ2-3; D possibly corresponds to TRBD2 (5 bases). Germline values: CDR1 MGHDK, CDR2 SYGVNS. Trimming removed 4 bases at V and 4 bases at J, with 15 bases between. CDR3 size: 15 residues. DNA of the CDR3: TGTGCCAGCAGTGTCCTGAGGGCGAGCGCAGATACGCAGTATTTT. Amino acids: CASSVLRASADTQYF.

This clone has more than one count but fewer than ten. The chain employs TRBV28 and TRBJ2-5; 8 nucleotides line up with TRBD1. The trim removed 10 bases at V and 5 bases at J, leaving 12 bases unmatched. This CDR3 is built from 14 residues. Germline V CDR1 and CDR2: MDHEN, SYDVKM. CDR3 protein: CATRTGFSRETQYF. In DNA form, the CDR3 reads TGTGCCACCAGGACAGGGTTCTCCCGGGAGACCCAGTACTTC.

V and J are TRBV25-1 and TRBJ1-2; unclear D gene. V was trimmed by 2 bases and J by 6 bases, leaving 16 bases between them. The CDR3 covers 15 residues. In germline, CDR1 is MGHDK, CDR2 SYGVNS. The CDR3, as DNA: TGTGCCAGCAGTGAAAATGTGGCGAGGAGGGATGGCTACACCTTC. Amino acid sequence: CASSENVARRDGYTF.

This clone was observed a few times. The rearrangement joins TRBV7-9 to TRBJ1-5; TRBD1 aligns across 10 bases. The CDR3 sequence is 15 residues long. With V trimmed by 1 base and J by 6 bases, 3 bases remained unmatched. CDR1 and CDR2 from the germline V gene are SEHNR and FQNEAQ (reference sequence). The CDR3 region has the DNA TGTGCCAGCAGCTTAGGGACAGGGGGAAGTCAGCCCCAGCATTTT. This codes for CASSLGTGGSQPQHF. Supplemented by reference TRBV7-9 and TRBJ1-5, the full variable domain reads DTGVSQNPRHKITKRGQNVTFRCDPISEHNRLYWYRQTLGQGPEFLTYFQNEAQLEKSRLLSDRFSAERPKGSFSTLEIQRTEQGDSAMYLCASSLGTGGSQPQHFGDGTRLSIL.

The CDR3 nucleotides are TGTGCCAGCAGCTTAGAGAGACCCGGGACTAGCGGGGGATACAATGAGCAGTTCTTC. Its protein is CASSLERPGTSGGYNEQFF. This chain uses TRBV7-9 with TRBJ2-1; TRBD2 aligns across 14 bases. CDR1 SEHNR and CDR2 FQNEAQ come from the germline V gene (reference sequence). The CDR3 length is 19 residues. Unmatched junction bases numbered 9, after V lost 1 base and J lost 4 bases.

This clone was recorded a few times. The CDR3 spells CASITGWNTEAFF. The CDR3 DNA reads TGTGCCAGCATAACAGGCTGGAACACTGAAGCTTTCTTT. V and J are TRBV6-6 and TRBJ1-1; D may be TRBD1 (5 bases). V shed 7 bases and J shed 1 base, with 10 bases lying between them. There are 13 residues in the CDR3. CDR1 and CDR2 from the germline V gene are MNHNY and SVGAGI (reference sequence).

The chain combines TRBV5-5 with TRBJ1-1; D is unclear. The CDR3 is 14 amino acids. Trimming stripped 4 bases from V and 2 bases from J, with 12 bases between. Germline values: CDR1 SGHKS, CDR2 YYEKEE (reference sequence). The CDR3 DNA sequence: TGTGCCAGCAGCCACTACCCGTTAAACACTGAAGCTTTCTTT. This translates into CASSHYPLNTEAFF.

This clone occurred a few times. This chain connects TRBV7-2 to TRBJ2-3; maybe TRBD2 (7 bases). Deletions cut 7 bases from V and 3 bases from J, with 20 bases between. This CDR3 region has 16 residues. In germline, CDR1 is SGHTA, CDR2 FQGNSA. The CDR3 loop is CASNPVGGAGTDTQYF. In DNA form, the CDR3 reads TGTGCCAGCAACCCCGTGGGGGGGGCCGGGACAGATACGCAGTATTTT. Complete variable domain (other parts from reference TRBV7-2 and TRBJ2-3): GAGVSQSPSNKVTEKGKDVELRCDPISGHTALYWYRQSLGQGLEFLIYFQGNSAPDKSGLPSDRFSAERTGGSVSTLTIQRTQQEDSAVYLCASNPVGGAGTDTQYFGPGTRLTVL.